This passage covers 22 T cell receptor beta chains from one sample sequenced in a study of blood T cell repertoires in COVID-19. TCRdb's table, derived via immunoSEQ multiplex PCR, lists solely in-frame clones and lacks some. Among 200,000 to 300,000 clones listed, around 89% were seen once. The sequencing sample was made of PBMCs or T cells enriched from blood (not recorded which). Receptors originate from a woman in her twenties or thirties who had recovered from COVID-19.

This rearrangement joins TRBV7-2 to TRBJ2-2; D may be TRBD2 (5 bases). Germline-derived CDR1 and CDR2 are SGHTA and FQGNSA. The length of the CDR3 is 16 residues. Trimming pared 2 bases from V and 1 base from J, leaving 11 bases between. CDR3 DNA: TGTGCCAGCAGCTTAAGGGCCAGCGGGAACACCGGGGAGCTGTTTTTT. Encoded protein: CASSLRASGNTGELFF.

The gene calls are TRBV7-8 and TRBJ2-1; maybe TRBD1 (6 bases). Between the trimmed V and J ends, which lost 5 bases and 0 bases, there was a span of 8 bases. CDR3 length: 14 amino acids. CDR1 is SGHVS and CDR2 is FQNEAQ in the germline V gene. CDR3: CASSPGASYNEQFF. The CDR3 DNA sequence: TGTGCCAGCAGCCCAGGGGCCTCCTACAATGAGCAGTTCTTC.

J is TRBJ1-5 and V is TRBV19; no firm D call. This CDR3 is built from 19 residues. V gave up 0 bases and J gave up 3 bases, with 21 bases separating them. Germline V gene lookup returns CDR1 LNHDA and CDR2 SQIVND (reference sequence). The CDR3 DNA reads TGTGCCAGTAGTATAGATCTAAGGCGGTACCACGAGATCAATCAGCCCCAGCATTTT. Translated, it gives CASSIDLRRYHEINQPQHF.

The chain has TRBV6-6 and TRBJ2-1; D might be TRBD2 (6 bases). The V gene's germline CDR1 is MNHNY and CDR2 SVGAGI (reference sequence). The CDR3 contains 14 residues. V shed 2 bases and J shed 9 bases, with 14 bases lying between them. The chain's CDR3 is CASSYEVSGVEQFF. The CDR3 DNA reads as TGTGCCAGCAGTTACGAAGTCTCGGGGGTTGAGCAGTTCTTC.

This clone was seen only a few times. The V and J genes are TRBV12-3 or TRBV12-4 and TRBJ1-5; no definite D call. V lost 3 bases to trimming and J lost 3 bases, with 6 bases between them. The CDR3 has 13 residues. The CDR3 loop is CASSLEINQPQHF. In DNA form, the CDR3 reads TGTGCCAGCAGTTTGGAGATCAATCAGCCCCAGCATTTT.

The CDR3: CASSQEVRVKLFF. As DNA, the CDR3 is TGCGCCAGCAGCCAAGAGGTGCGGGTTAAACTGTTTTTT. This chain joins TRBV4-1 and TRBJ1-4, with D unresolved. Per the germline V gene, CDR1 is MGHRA and CDR2 is YSYEKL. This CDR3 is 13 amino acids long. Trimming pared 0 bases from V and 11 bases from J, leaving 10 bases between.

V is TRBV28 and J is TRBJ1-1; perhaps TRBD1 as D (6 bases). Germline V gene data show CDR1 as MDHEN and CDR2 as SYDVKM. Trimming removed 6 bases from V and 5 bases from J, with 10 bases in between. This CDR3 has 12 amino acids. The DNA of the CDR3 is TGTGCCAGCAGACAGGGATGGACTGAAGCTTTCTTT. Its translation: CASRQGWTEAFF.

The chain links TRBV6-2 or TRBV6-3 to TRBJ2-7; 7 bases match TRBD1. The germline V gene has CDR1 MNHEY and CDR2 SVGEGT. The CDR3 totals 14 residues. The V segment lost 7 bases and the J segment 3 bases; nucleotides outside the gene matches: 9. The CDR3 sequence: CASIPNRGSYEQYF. For the CDR3, the DNA is TGTGCCAGCATCCCGAACAGGGGAAGCTACGAGCAGTACTTC.

The CDR3 DNA reads TGTGCAAGTCGCCTTTGGAGGACCTCCTACGAGCAGTACTTC. It specifies CASRLWRTSYEQYF. V usage is TRBV12-2 and J usage is TRBJ2-7; the table's D call, TRBD2, has no DNA check behind it. TRBV12-2 is a pseudogene. The CDR3 loop spans 14 amino acids.

The chain has TRBV25-1 and TRBJ2-7; no reliable D call. V lost 1 base to trimming and J lost 0 bases, with 7 bases between them. Germline V CDR1 and CDR2: MGHDK, SYGVNS. The CDR3 is 14 residues long. CDR3 loop: CASSESLSSYEQYF. CDR3 DNA: TGTGCCAGCAGTGAATCTCTCAGCTCCTACGAGCAGTACTTC.

The J gene is TRBJ1-6, the V gene TRBV28, with 9 bases that match TRBD1. The germline gives CDR1 MDHEN, CDR2 SYDVKM. The CDR3 runs to 18 residues. The junction had 15 bases not matched to a gene; V was cut back by 2 bases and J by 10 bases. The CDR3 DNA follows: TGTGCCAGCAGTTTACCTAAGATCGGGACAGGGAAAGGATCACCCCTCCACTTT. This sequence encodes CASSLPKIGTGKGSPLHF.

The rearrangement uses TRBV10-3 and TRBJ1-1, with 7 bases that match TRBD1. This CDR3 comprises 14 residues. Losses at the gene ends were 7 bases for V and 0 bases for J; bases not matched to a gene: 5. Germline CDR1 reads ENHRY; CDR2 reads SYGVKD. The CDR3 here is CAITPTGLNTEAFF. In DNA form, the CDR3 reads TGTGCCATCACCCCGACAGGGTTGAACACTGAAGCTTTCTTT.

The chain recombines TRBV24-1 with TRBJ2-1, with D maybe TRBD2 (7 bases). Germline V CDR1 and CDR2: KGHDR, SFDVKD. The CDR3 length is 15 residues. Trimming removed 6 bases from V and 7 bases from J, with 18 bases in between. The CDR3 DNA is TGTGCCACCAGTACGAGGGGGAGGGCCGGGAATGAGCAGTTCTTC. Translation: CATSTRGRAGNEQFF.

This clone occurred many times. The chain joins TRBV19 to TRBJ1-5; D might be TRBD1 (5 bases). This CDR3 has 15 residues. Germline V gene lookup returns CDR1 LNHDA and CDR2 SQIVND (reference sequence). Trimming removed 3 bases at V and 1 base at J, with 10 bases between. In DNA form, the CDR3 reads TGTGCCAGTAGTATTACAGGACACAGCAATCAGCCCCAGCATTTT. Amino acid sequence: CASSITGHSNQPQHF.

This rearrangement joins TRBV20-1 to TRBJ2-7; D is possibly TRBD2 (5 bases). The ends were cut back, 4 bases at V and 7 bases at J, with 8 bases in the middle. This CDR3 region has 10 residues. CDR1 is DFQATT and CDR2 is SNEGSKA in the germline V gene (reference sequence). The CDR3 DNA sequence: TGCAGTGCTACTAGGAGGGAGCAGTACTTC. As protein: CSATRREQYF.

The rearrangement uses TRBV11-3 and TRBJ2-3, with 12 positions matching TRBD1. Germline trimming cut 3 bases from V and 0 bases from J; bases unmatched to any gene: 4. Germline V lookup: CDR1 SGHNT, CDR2 YENEEA. This CDR3 has 17 residues. In DNA, the CDR3 is TGTGCCAGCAGCTTTAGGGACAGGGGGCTAAGCACAGATACGCAGTATTTT. Protein product: CASSFRDRGLSTDTQYF. The variable domain in full, completed from reference TRBV11-3 and TRBJ2-3, reads EAGVVQSPRYKIIEKKQPVAFWCNPISGHNTLYWYLQNLGQGPELLIRYENEEAVDDSQLPKDRFSAERLKGVDSTLKIQPAELGDSAVYLCASSFRDRGLSTDTQYFGPGTRLTVL.

This clone appeared a single time. The chain carries TRBV28 and TRBJ1-5; D ambiguous. V shed 5 bases and J shed 5 bases, with 19 bases lying between them. Germline lookup yields CDR1 MDHEN and CDR2 SYDVKM. This CDR3 is built from 16 residues. In DNA form, the CDR3 reads TGTGCCAGCAGTCCGGGAACAGCCATGATATATCAGCCCCAGCATTTT. Translated, it gives CASSPGTAMIYQPQHF.

The chain employs TRBV28 and TRBJ1-1; D not certain. The CDR3 extends over 15 amino acids. The V gene lost 3 bases and the J gene lost 3 bases, with 14 bases spanning the gap. CDR1 MDHEN and CDR2 SYDVKM come from the germline V gene. CDR3 in amino acids: CASSFLSAGYTEAFF. The CDR3 DNA follows: TGTGCCAGCAGTTTCCTCTCGGCGGGATACACTGAAGCTTTCTTT.

The chain links TRBV4-3 to TRBJ1-5; 7 bases are a match to TRBD1. The CDR3 is 15 residues long. V shed 2 bases, J shed 2 bases, and the junction held 3 bases outside the gene matches. CDR1 and CDR2 (germline): LGHNA, YSLEER. The DNA of the CDR3 is TGCGCCAGCAGCCAAAACCAGGGGGGCAATCAGCCCCAGCATTTT. It is translated as CASSQNQGGNQPQHF.

The chain links TRBV14 to TRBJ2-7; 7 bases match TRBD2. The CDR3 runs to 14 residues. V shed 4 bases, J shed 2 bases, and the junction held 5 bases outside the gene matches. Germline CDR1 and CDR2: SGHDN and FVKESK. The CDR3 DNA is TGTGCCAGCAGCCTTTCCGGGACTACCTACGAGCAGTACTTC. This translates into CASSLSGTTYEQYF.

The chain couples TRBV28 to TRBJ2-7; 9 bases match TRBD1. Per germline, CDR1 MDHEN and CDR2 SYDVKM. V lost 10 bases and J lost 3; bases outside the gene matches: 7. This CDR3 spans 13 amino acids. The CDR3 region is CATTRDRVYEQYF. The CDR3 DNA follows: TGTGCCACCACGCGGGACAGGGTCTACGAGCAGTACTTC.

The gene calls are TRBV2 and TRBJ2-7, with TRBD2 as a possible D gene (7 bases). Germline values: CDR1 SNHLY, CDR2 FYNNEI. The CDR3 is made up of 14 amino acids. V lost 6 bases to trimming and J lost 4 bases, with 16 bases between them. The CDR3 here is CASRPGGLSYEQYF. CDR3 in DNA: TGTGCCAGCAGACCCGGGGGGCTATCTTACGAGCAGTACTTC.